A single sample is the source of the 15 T cell receptor beta chains below, sequenced in a study of blood T cell repertoires in COVID-19. Clones were sequenced by immunoSEQ multiplex PCR, and TCRdb holds only the in-frame ones, with some missing. The sample yields about 34,000 clones, about 72% seen once. Sequencing was performed on peripheral blood. The receptors originated from a woman in her sixties or seventies with acute or convalescent COVID-19.

CDR3 nucleotide sequence: TGTGCCTGGAGTCAGACAGGGAGCACTGAAGCTTTCTTT. Protein sequence: CAWSQTGSTEAFF. V usage is TRBV30 and J usage is TRBJ1-1, with 7 bases identical to TRBD1. The V and J ends lost 2 bases and 4 bases, in that order; junction bases with no gene match: 4. The germline V gene encodes CDR1 GTSNPN and CDR2 SVGIG (reference sequence). The CDR3 length is 13 residues.

J is TRBJ1-1 and V is TRBV7-9; 7 bases map to TRBD1. The CDR3 is 15 residues long. The V segment lost 5 bases and the J segment 2 bases; nucleotides outside the gene matches: 8. In germline, CDR1 is SEHNR, CDR2 FQNEAQ (reference sequence). CDR3 DNA sequence: TGTGCCAGCAGCCCGAGACAGGGAAAAAACACTGAAGCTTTCTTT. Amino acid sequence: CASSPRQGKNTEAFF.

This chain uses TRBV4-2 with TRBJ1-2, with a possible D match to TRBD1 (6 bases). Germline values: CDR1 LGHNA, CDR2 YNFKEQ. Trimming removed 0 bases from V and 4 bases from J, with 21 bases in between. The CDR3 consists of 18 residues. CDR3 coding DNA: TGTGCCAGCAGCCAAGATTTAATGGGGGACACGACCGCCTATGGCTACACCTTC. Residues: CASSQDLMGDTTAYGYTF.

The J gene is TRBJ1-1, the V gene TRBV30; D might be TRBD1 (5 bases). The germline CDR1 and CDR2 sequences are GTSNPN and SVGIG (reference sequence). Trimming removed 1 base at V and 1 base at J, with 10 bases between. The CDR3 is 14 residues long. The CDR3 DNA reads as TGTGCCTGGAGTGCCGGTGGACAGAACACTGAAGCTTTCTTT. Its translation: CAWSAGGQNTEAFF.

This chain uses TRBV30 with TRBJ1-2, with 9 bases lining up with TRBD1. The V gene end was trimmed by 2 bases and the J gene end by 7 bases; junction bases not matched to a gene: 5. Germline lookup yields CDR1 GTSNPN and CDR2 SVGIG (reference sequence). CDR3 length equals 13 residues. The CDR3 DNA reads as TGTGCCTGGAGTCGGGGACAGGGCCGTGGCTACACCTTC. The encoded protein is CAWSRGQGRGYTF.

The chain employs TRBV9 and TRBJ2-7; TRBD1 aligns across 9 bases. Germline assignment: CDR1 SGDLS and CDR2 YYNGEE. Trimming took 0 bases from V and 5 from J; bases not matched to a gene: 6. This CDR3 is 15 amino acids long. The chain's CDR3 is CASSVGTGVFDEQYF. The CDR3 region has the DNA TGTGCCAGCAGCGTAGGGACAGGGGTCTTCGACGAGCAGTACTTC.

The V call is TRBV2, the J call TRBJ2-7, with D possibly matching TRBD2 (6 bases). The CDR3 has 15 residues. The V gene's germline CDR1 is SNHLY and CDR2 FYNNEI. V lost 6 bases, J lost 0 bases, and 15 bases lay in between. DNA for the CDR3: TGTGCCAGCAGCCGGGACTTCCAAAGCTCCTACGAGCAGTACTTC. It is translated as CASSRDFQSSYEQYF.

The CDR3 loop is CASSVSGGGVGEQYF. CDR3 in DNA: TGTGCCAGCAGCGTCTCAGGTGGGGGGGTAGGCGAGCAGTACTTC. The rearrangement links TRBV9 to TRBJ2-7; TRBD2 matches 7 bases. The junction had 11 bases not matched to a gene; V was cut back by 2 bases and J by 6 bases. The CDR3 sequence is 15 residues long. Germline CDR1 is SGDLS and CDR2 is YYNGEE.

Only one count was recorded for this clone. This chain links TRBV4-2 with TRBJ1-4, with 9 nucleotides matching TRBD1. The CDR3 spans 14 residues. In germline, CDR1 is LGHNA, CDR2 YNFKEQ. With 7 bases clipped from V and 7 bases from J, the junction kept 7 bases outside the gene matches. In nucleotides, the CDR3 is TGTGCCAGCACCGAAGGGACAGGGCTTGAAAAACTGTTTTTT. Translated, it gives CASTEGTGLEKLFF.

The rearrangement uses TRBV7-9 and TRBJ1-2; 9 nucleotides agree with TRBD1. V gave up 3 bases and J gave up 6 bases; unmatched junction bases: 5. CDR3 length: 14 amino acids. Germline values: CDR1 SEHNR, CDR2 FQNEAQ (reference sequence). The CDR3 DNA is TGTGCCAGCAGCTTCCGGGACAGGGAGGATGGCTACACCTTC. This sequence encodes CASSFRDREDGYTF.

The V gene is TRBV29-1, the J gene TRBJ2-1; 8 nucleotides line up with TRBD2. V was clipped by 7 bases and J by 4 bases; unmatched bases: 3. CDR1 is SQVTM and CDR2 is ANQGSEA in the germline V gene. CDR3 length equals 12 residues. CDR3 protein: CSGSGAYNEQFF. The CDR3 DNA reads TGCAGCGGTAGCGGGGCTTACAATGAGCAGTTCTTC.

The chain couples TRBV10-2 to TRBJ2-5, with D perhaps matching TRBD1 (6 bases). Looked up from germline, CDR1 is WSHSY and CDR2 is SAAADI. V was cut by 4 bases and J by 5 bases, with 11 bases left in between. The CDR3 runs 13 residues. The CDR3 DNA reads TGCGCCAGCAGTGGGGCAGGGGTTGAGACCCAGTACTTC. It encodes CASSGAGVETQYF.

Only a few counts were recorded for this clone. The chain carries TRBV19 and TRBJ2-5; the match to TRBD1 covers 11 bases. The V segment lost 5 bases and the J segment 5 bases; nucleotides outside the gene matches: 7. The CDR3 covers 15 residues. Germline assignment: CDR1 LNHDA and CDR2 SQIVND (reference sequence). The chain's CDR3 is CASSGTGGGSETQYF. In DNA, the CDR3 is TGTGCCAGTAGTGGGACAGGGGGAGGATCGGAGACCCAGTACTTC.

The gene calls are TRBV4-2 and TRBJ2-3; D is possibly TRBD1 (7 bases). Per the germline V gene, CDR1 is LGHNA and CDR2 is YNFKEQ. The CDR3 runs 19 residues. Trimming took 2 bases from V and 6 from J, leaving 27 bases between them. CDR3 loop: CASSQPWRGQARIEDTQYF. The DNA of the CDR3 is TGTGCCAGCAGCCAACCCTGGAGGGGGCAGGCACGGATCGAGGATACGCAGTATTTT.

This chain links TRBV20-1 with TRBJ2-6, with D perhaps matching TRBD2 (6 bases). CDR1 and CDR2 from the germline V gene are DFQATT and SNEGSKA (reference sequence). The CDR3 sequence is 14 residues long. The V end was cut by 3 bases, the J end by 4 bases, with 10 bases between. CDR3 bases: TGCAGTGCTAGTCCCCGGGGGGGGGCCAACGTCCTGACTTTC. It is translated as CSASPRGGANVLTF.